Each of the 13 T cell receptor beta chains below was sequenced from the same sample in a study of preoperative IRX-2 immunotherapy in early breast cancer. The treatment here: preoperative locoregional IRX-2 cytokine immunotherapy. Sequencing was performed with immunoSEQ multiplex PCR; in TCRdb, only in-frame clones are kept and a portion is missing. In the table there are approximately 24,000 clones, 85% to 90% of which are singletons. This sample comprised tumor tissue, obtained after IRX-2 immunotherapy. These receptor sequences come from a human donor with breast cancer.

The V call is TRBV6-1, the J call TRBJ1-4; no reliable D call. CDR1 and CDR2 from the germline V gene are MNHNS and SASEGT. The CDR3 contains 15 residues. Trimming removed 4 bases from V and 0 bases from J, with 9 bases in between. CDR3 sequence: CASSATQTTNEKLFF. The CDR3 region has the DNA TGTGCCAGCAGTGCGACCCAAACAACTAATGAAAAACTGTTTTTT.

The rearrangement uses TRBV10-3 and TRBJ2-2; TRBD2 matches at 8 bases. J was trimmed by 6 bases and V by 10 bases; bases with no gene match: 10. Looked up from germline, CDR1 is ENHRY and CDR2 is SYGVKD. CDR3 length: 14 residues. The CDR3 bases are TGTGCCACGCGGAGAGCGGGAGAGGCCGGGGAGCTGTTTTTT. Translated, it gives CATRRAGEAGELFF.

The V and J genes are TRBV19 and TRBJ2-2, with 8 bases aligning to TRBD1. The trim removed 5 bases at V and 4 bases at J, leaving 6 bases unmatched. The germline gives CDR1 LNHDA, CDR2 SQIVND (reference sequence). The length of the CDR3 is 15 residues. CDR3 sequence: CASSEQGVSTGELFF. The CDR3 region has the DNA TGTGCCAGTAGTGAACAGGGGGTGAGCACCGGGGAGCTGTTTTTT.

The chain is built from TRBV6-5 and TRBJ1-4; D is uncertain. The V gene's germline CDR1 is MNHEY and CDR2 SVGAGI. Trimming removed 6 bases from V and 4 bases from J, with 12 bases in between. The CDR3 extends over 14 amino acids. CDR3 nucleotides: TGTGCCAGCAGCGAGGAGGCCTTTAATGAAAAACTGTTTTTT. Translating gives CASSEEAFNEKLFF.

The V call is TRBV7-2, the J call TRBJ2-5, with a possible D match to TRBD2 (6 bases). The germline V and J ends were trimmed by 1 base and 1 base, with 7 bases remaining between them. The CDR3 is 14 amino acids. Germline lookup yields CDR1 SGHTA and CDR2 FQGNSA. DNA of the CDR3: TGTGCCAGCAGCTTAGGACTAGTCCAAGAGACCCAGTACTTC. Translated, it gives CASSLGLVQETQYF.

This chain links TRBV21-1 with TRBJ2-1. TRBV21-1 is a known pseudogene. This CDR3 has 13 residues. CDR3 sequence (DNA): TGTGCCAGCAGCCTTGCGAAATGGGACGAGCAGTTCTTC. Translation gives CASSLAKWDEQFF.

V gene TRBV27 combines with J gene TRBJ1-6; no reliable D call. The CDR3 extends over 14 amino acids. Trimming took 5 bases from V and 4 from J, leaving 9 bases between them. Germline V lookup: CDR1 MNHEY, CDR2 SMNVEV (reference sequence). This CDR3 is CASSLQKYNSPLHF. The DNA for the CDR3 is TGTGCCAGCAGTCTACAGAAGTATAATTCACCCCTCCACTTT.

CDR3 DNA sequence: TGTGCCATCAGGCCGACAGGGGGAAGTGGCTATGGCTACACCTTC. Translation gives CAIRPTGGSGYGYTF. The chain recombines TRBV10-3 with TRBJ1-2, with 9 bases matching TRBD1. The V segment lost 6 bases and the J segment 4 bases; nucleotides outside the gene matches: 9. This CDR3 region has 15 residues. Germline CDR1 and CDR2: ENHRY and SYGVKD.

The rearrangement links TRBV28 to TRBJ2-3, with 14 bases aligning to TRBD2. The germline CDR1 and CDR2 sequences are MDHEN and SYDVKM. The CDR3 has 17 residues. J gave up 5 bases and V 7 bases, and 11 bases lay outside the gene matches. The CDR3 loop reads CASTLIGTSGSGDTQYF. CDR3 DNA sequence: TGTGCCAGCACTCTCATAGGGACTAGCGGGAGCGGAGATACGCAGTATTTT.

V gene TRBV2 combines with J gene TRBJ1-3; D remains unclear. CDR3 length: 14 residues. Between the trimmed V and J ends, which lost 6 bases and 3 bases, there was a span of 12 bases. Germline CDR1 reads SNHLY; CDR2 reads FYNNEI. The CDR3 here is CASRDGRFGNTIYF. The CDR3 DNA reads as TGTGCCAGCAGGGACGGTCGATTTGGAAACACCATATATTTT.

The gene calls are TRBV28 and TRBJ2-4, with 7 bases matching TRBD2. The germline CDR1 and CDR2 sequences are MDHEN and SYDVKM. This CDR3 comprises 16 residues. Trimming cost V 5 bases and J 1 base; bases outside gene matches: 8. CDR3 sequence: CASSLPGRGAKNIQYF. CDR3 in DNA: TGTGCCAGCAGTCTTCCCGGGCGGGGGGCCAAAAACATTCAGTACTTC.

The chain carries TRBV5-6 and TRBJ1-5; D ambiguous. Germline V gene lookup returns CDR1 SGHDT and CDR2 YYEEEE. V dropped 1 base and J dropped 0 bases, with 14 bases sitting between them. This CDR3 has 17 amino acids. CDR3 bases: TGTGCCAGCAGCTTGTTCGGAGGCCGGGCTAGCAATCAGCCCCAGCATTTT. Protein product: CASSLFGGRASNQPQHF.

The J gene is TRBJ2-5, the V gene TRBV19; D gene uncertain. The ends were cut back, 3 bases at V and 1 base at J, with 9 bases in the middle. The CDR3 has 14 amino acids. Germline V gene data show CDR1 as LNHDA and CDR2 as SQIVND (reference sequence). The CDR3 region has the DNA TGTGCCAGTAGTATTGAGGTTCGCCAAGAGACCCAGTACTTC. Translating it yields CASSIEVRQETQYF.